The rows below give T cell receptor beta chains drawn from one sample of a study of shared clonotypes between healthy human individuals. TCRdb's copy holds only in-frame clones and misses some; the assay was immunoSEQ multiplex PCR. The sample shows roughly 480,000 clones, around 80% of them seen only once. Material: PBMCs. These receptors all come from a woman aged 40 to 55 in good health. Some clones in this sample may be carry-over from other donors' samples. CDR3s include the opening cysteine and the closing phenylalanine or tryptophan. The D gene is left open where the match is weak. Where a row states a size, it is once, few, many or the class of an expanded clone; other rows omit it.

>TRBV27|TRBD2|few|TRBJ2-5
CASSPGLAGRQETQYF
TGTGCCAGCAGTCCAGGACTAGCGGGCCGACAAGAGACCCAGTACTTC
>TRBV25-1|TRBD2|NA|TRBJ2-3
CASSGTSGTDTQYF
TGTGCCAGCAGCGGGACTAGCGGGACAGATACGCAGTATTTT
>TRBV28|TRBD1|NA|TRBJ1-5
CASSLAGTGGYQPQHF
TGTGCCAGCAGTTTAGCCGGGACAGGGGGATATCAGCCCCAGCATTTT
>TRBV29-1|TRBD2|NA|TRBJ2-3
CSVASGTTDTQYF
TGCAGCGTTGCCAGCGGGACCACAGATACGCAGTATTTT
>TRBV5-1|TRBD2|NA|TRBJ2-5
CASSSGLANQETQYF
TGCGCCAGCAGCTCGGGACTAGCGAACCAAGAGACCCAGTACTTC
>TRBV2|TRBD2|NA|TRBJ2-2
CASSETSGRVGGELFF
TGTGCCAGCAGTGAAACTAGCGGGAGGGTCGGCGGGGAGCTGTTTTTT
>TRBV5-1|NA|NA|TRBJ2-5
CASSGSGTIGETQYF
TGCGCCAGCAGCGGCTCCGGGACCATCGGAGAGACCCAGTACTTC
>TRBV11-2|NA|NA|TRBJ2-3
CASSIRDFTDTQYF
TGTGCCAGCAGCATCCGGGACTTCACAGATACGCAGTATTTT
>TRBV4-1|TRBD2|NA|TRBJ2-7
CASSPLAGGVPEQYF
TGCGCCAGCAGCCCTCTAGCGGGAGGAGTCCCCGAGCAGTACTTC
>TRBV27|NA|NA|TRBJ2-7
CASSLKAYGYEQYF
TGTGCCAGCAGTTTAAAAGCATACGGCTACGAGCAGTACTTC
>TRBV9|TRBD1|once|TRBJ2-5
CASSFRQGALETQYF
TGTGCCAGCAGCTTTAGACAGGGGGCGTTAGAGACCCAGTACTTC
>TRBV30|TRBD2|NA|TRBJ2-1
CACHASGIGLEQFF
TGTGCCTGCCATGCTAGCGGGATAGGGTTAGAGCAGTTCTTC
>TRBV5-1|NA|few|TRBJ2-5
CASSSNGPPQETQYF
TGCGCCAGCAGCTCCAATGGACCTCCGCAAGAGACCCAGTACTTC
>TRBV5-1|NA|NA|TRBJ2-7
CASSFGGTYEQYF
TGCGCCAGCAGCTTTGGCGGAACCTACGAGCAGTACTTC
>TRBV5-1|TRBD2|NA|TRBJ2-2
CASKDGRRTGELFF
TGCGCCAGCAAAGACGGGAGGCGGACCGGGGAGCTGTTTTTT
>TRBV9|TRBD2|NA|TRBJ2-3
CASSVALTSGSTDTQYF
TGTGCCAGCAGCGTAGCTCTTACTAGCGGGAGCACAGATACGCAGTATTTT
>TRBV16|NA|NA|TRBJ1-5
CASSQSLYPEGPQHF
TGTGCCAGCAGCCAATCGTTATACCCGGAGGGGCCCCAGCATTTT
>TRBV27|NA|NA|TRBJ1-1
CASSLFAHLEAFF
TGTGCCAGCAGTTTATTCGCCCACCTTGAAGCTTTCTTT
>TRBV19|NA|NA|TRBJ1-1
CASSTTVNTEAFF
TGTGCCAGTAGTACCACTGTGAACACTGAAGCTTTCTTT
>TRBV18|NA|NA|TRBJ1-4
CASSPNAPEGYEKLFF
TGTGCCAGCTCACCGAATGCTCCGGAGGGATATGAAAAACTGTTTTTT
>TRBV7-9|NA|NA|TRBJ2-1
CASSLAGVNEQFF
TGTGCCAGCAGCTTAGCGGGAGTTAATGAGCAGTTCTTC
>TRBV28|NA|NA|TRBJ2-3
CASSKKFSTDTQYF
TGTGCCAGCAGTAAGAAATTTAGCACAGATACGCAGTATTTT
>TRBV19|NA|NA|TRBJ2-2
CASRSRIYTGELFF
TGTGCCAGTAGGTCTAGGATCTATACCGGGGAGCTGTTTTTT
>TRBV2|TRBD1|NA|TRBJ1-1
CASSDPGQGLGSTEAFF
TGTGCCAGCAGTGACCCCGGACAGGGGTTGGGGAGCACTGAAGCTTTCTTT
>TRBV28|NA|few|TRBJ2-1
CASRATGNSYNEQFF
TGTGCCAGCAGAGCCACAGGGAACTCCTACAATGAGCAGTTCTTC
>TRBV7-2|NA|NA|TRBJ1-1
CASSPSSGLRSEAFF
TGTGCCAGCAGCCCTTCTTCCGGGTTAAGGTCTGAAGCTTTCTTT
>TRBV30|TRBD1|NA|TRBJ2-7
CAWSKQGGIPYEQYF
TGTGCCTGGAGTAAACAGGGGGGCATCCCCTACGAGCAGTACTTC
>TRBV15|NA|NA|TRBJ2-1
CATSRETGVYNEQFF
TGTGCCACCAGCAGAGAAACAGGAGTATACAATGAGCAGTTCTTC
>TRBV5-6|NA|once|TRBJ2-3
CASSLLFGASTDTQYF
TGTGCCAGCAGCTTGTTATTCGGCGCTTCCACAGATACGCAGTATTTT
>TRBV6-5|NA|NA|TRBJ1-5
CASSGRNQPQHF
TGTGCCAGCTCGGGACGGAATCAGCCCCAGCATTTT
>TRBV7-3|NA|NA|TRBJ2-2
CASSLNGGELFF
TGTGCCAGCAGCTTGAACGGTGGGGAGCTGTTTTTT
>TRBV5-1|TRBD2|NA|TRBJ2-7
CASSRPGGYEQYF
TGCGCCAGCAGCCGGCCGGGGGGCTACGAGCAGTACTTC
>TRBV14|NA|NA|TRBJ2-7
CASSPSVGYEQYF
TGTGCCAGCAGTCCTAGCGTCGGGTACGAGCAGTACTTC
>TRBV13|TRBD2|NA|TRBJ2-7
CASRALGRAYEQYF
TGTGCCAGCAGAGCCCTCGGGAGGGCCTACGAGCAGTACTTC
>TRBV19|TRBD2|NA|TRBJ2-7
CASKGGGNEQYF
TGTGCCAGTAAAGGCGGGGGGAACGAGCAGTACTTC
>TRBV2|TRBD1|NA|TRBJ1-4
CASREQGDGGEKLFF
TGTGCCAGCAGAGAACAGGGGGACGGCGGTGAAAAACTGTTTTTT
>TRBV6-1|NA|NA|TRBJ2-5
CASSRRDYQETQYF
TGTGCCAGCAGCCGAAGGGATTACCAAGAGACCCAGTACTTC
>TRBV7-9|TRBD1|NA|TRBJ1-1
CASSWTGSRPEAFF
TGTGCCAGCAGCTGGACAGGGAGTCGTCCTGAAGCTTTCTTT
>TRBV23-1|NA|NA|TRBJ1-3
CASSQSLGSGNTIYF
TGCGCCAGCAGTCAATCGCTGGGCTCTGGAAACACCATATATTTT
>TRBV18|TRBD1|NA|TRBJ2-7
CASSYYGTGYSHEQYF
TGTGCCAGCTCGTACTACGGGACAGGGTATTCCCACGAGCAGTACTTC
>TRBV5-1|NA|NA|TRBJ2-1
CASSLDVNEQFF
TGCGCCAGCAGCTTGGACGTTAATGAGCAGTTCTTC
>TRBV6-5|TRBD1|NA|TRBJ1-1
CASSNWDRDMNTEAFF
TGTGCCAGCAGTAACTGGGACAGGGACATGAACACTGAAGCTTTCTTT
>TRBV5-1|TRBD1|NA|TRBJ2-7
CASSSLTGNYEQYF
TGCGCCAGCAGCTCCCTGACAGGGAACTACGAGCAGTACTTC
>TRBV7-9|TRBD2|NA|TRBJ2-7
CASSSIFGAGGPYEQYF
TGTGCCAGCAGCTCGATATTTGGGGCGGGGGGTCCCTACGAGCAGTACTTC
>TRBV10-3|NA|NA|TRBJ2-3
CAISEVYTGDKGINTDTQYF
TGTGCCATCAGTGAGGTCTATACGGGAGATAAGGGGATTAACACAGATACGCAGTATTTT
>TRBV4-1|NA|NA|TRBJ2-7
CASSQVGSIYEQYF
TGCGCCAGCAGCCAAGTGGGCAGTATCTACGAGCAGTACTTC
>TRBV6-5|NA|few|TRBJ2-7
CASMTGGGDEQYF
TGTGCCAGCATGACCGGAGGGGGCGACGAGCAGTACTTC
>TRBV28|NA|NA|TRBJ2-5
CASSLAGGRETQYF
TGTGCCAGCAGCCTCGCAGGTGGGAGGGAGACCCAGTACTTC
>TRBV6-5|TRBD1|NA|TRBJ1-2
CASRTGARDYTF
TGTGCGAGCCGAACAGGGGCTAGAGACTACACCTTC
>TRBV25-1|TRBD1|few|TRBJ2-4
CASSKGQWNIQYF
TGTGCCAGCAGTAAGGGACAGTGGAACATTCAGTACTTC
>TRBV7-9|NA|NA|TRBJ2-2
CASSLTRGLTGELFF
TGTGCCAGCAGCTTAACGCGCGGATTGACCGGGGAGCTGTTTTTT
>TRBV9|NA|NA|TRBJ2-3
CASSLAPTDTQYF
TGTGCCAGCAGCCTCGCACCGACAGATACGCAGTATTTT
>TRBV2|NA|NA|TRBJ2-3
CASSGGLVTDTQYF
TGTGCCAGCAGTGGGGGACTGGTCACAGATACGCAGTATTTT
>TRBV28|TRBD1|once|TRBJ2-6
CASNRGSGANVLTF
TGTGCCAGCAACAGGGGCTCTGGGGCCAACGTCCTGACTTTC
>TRBV6-6|NA|NA|TRBJ1-1
CASSYRDWAFF
TGTGCCAGCAGTTACCGGGACTGGGCTTTCTTT
>TRBV7-2|NA|once|TRBJ2-1
CASSQTLGAGTANEQFF
TGTGCCAGCAGCCAGACCCTAGGTGCGGGAACGGCAAATGAGCAGTTCTTC
>TRBV4-1|NA|NA|TRBJ1-2
CASSQVLADTTNYGYTF
TGCGCCAGCAGCCAGGTCCTCGCGGACACAACGAACTATGGCTACACCTTC